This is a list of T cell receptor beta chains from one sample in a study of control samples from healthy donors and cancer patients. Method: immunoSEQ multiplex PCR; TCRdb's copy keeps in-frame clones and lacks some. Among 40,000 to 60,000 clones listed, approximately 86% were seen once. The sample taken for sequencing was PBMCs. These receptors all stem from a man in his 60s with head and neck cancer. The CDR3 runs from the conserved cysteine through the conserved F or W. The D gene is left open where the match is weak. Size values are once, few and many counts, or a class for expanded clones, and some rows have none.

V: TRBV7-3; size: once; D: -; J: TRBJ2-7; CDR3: CASSFLPVGQGIGEQYF; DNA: TGTGCCAGCAGCTTCCTTCCGGTGGGACAAGGAATCGGGGAGCAGTACTTC
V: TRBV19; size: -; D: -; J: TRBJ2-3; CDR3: CASHAGTTDTQYF; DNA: TGTGCCAGTCACGCAGGAACCACAGATACGCAGTATTTT
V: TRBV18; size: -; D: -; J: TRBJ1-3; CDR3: CASSLDGRGRNTIYF; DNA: TGTGCCAGCTCACTAGACGGACGCGGCCGAAACACCATATATTTT
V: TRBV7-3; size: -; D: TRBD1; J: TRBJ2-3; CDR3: CASSLGTDTDTQYF; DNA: TGTGCCAGCAGCCTAGGGACAGACACAGATACGCAGTATTTT
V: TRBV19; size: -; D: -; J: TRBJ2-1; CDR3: CASSIGRGEQFF; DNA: TGTGCCAGTAGTATCGGTCGAGGTGAGCAGTTCTTC
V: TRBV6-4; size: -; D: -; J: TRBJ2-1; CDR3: CASSDSKGTQVYNEQFF; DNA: TGTGCCAGCAGTGACTCGAAAGGGACCCAAGTATACAATGAGCAGTTCTTC
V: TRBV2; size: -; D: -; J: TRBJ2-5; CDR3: CATRDNQETQYF; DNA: TGTGCCACACGGGACAACCAAGAGACCCAGTACTTC
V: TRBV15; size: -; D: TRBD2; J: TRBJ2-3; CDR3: CATSRKRGITTDTQYF; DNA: TGTGCCACCAGCAGAAAGCGGGGGATAACCACAGATACGCAGTATTTT
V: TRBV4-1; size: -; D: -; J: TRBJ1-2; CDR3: CASSQKTGDPRTF; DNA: TGCGCCAGCAGCCAGAAGACGGGGGACCCTCGCACCTTC
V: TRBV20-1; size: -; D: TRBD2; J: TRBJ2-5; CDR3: CSASWFLAGGSRETQYF; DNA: TGCAGTGCTAGTTGGTTCCTAGCGGGGGGGAGTCGGGAGACCCAGTACTTC
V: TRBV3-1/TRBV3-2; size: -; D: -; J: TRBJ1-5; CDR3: CASSLDASGNQPQHF; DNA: TGTGCCAGCAGCCTCGACGCATCTGGCAATCAGCCCCAGCATTTT
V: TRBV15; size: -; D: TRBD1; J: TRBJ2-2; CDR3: CATSRRTGGGTGELFF; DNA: TGTGCCACCAGCAGAAGGACAGGGGGTGGCACCGGGGAGCTGTTTTTT
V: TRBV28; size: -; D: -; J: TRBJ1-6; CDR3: CASSFEVHSPLHF; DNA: TGTGCCAGCAGTTTCGAGGTACATTCACCCCTCCACTTT
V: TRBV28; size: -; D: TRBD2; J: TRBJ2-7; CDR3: CASSLVLAGSGEQYF; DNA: TGTGCCAGCAGTTTAGTGTTAGCGGGATCGGGGGAGCAGTACTTC
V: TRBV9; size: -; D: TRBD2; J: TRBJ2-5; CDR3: CASSVDRGEGETQYF; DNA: TGTGCCAGCAGCGTAGACCGGGGGGAGGGAGAGACCCAGTACTTC
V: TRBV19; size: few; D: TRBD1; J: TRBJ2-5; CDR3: CASRQKGTVSQYF; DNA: TGTGCCAGTAGACAAAAAGGGACAGTTAGCCAGTACTTC
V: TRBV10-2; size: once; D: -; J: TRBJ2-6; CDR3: CASRDISGANVLTF; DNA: TGCGCCAGCAGGGACATCTCTGGGGCCAACGTCCTGACTTTC